The rows below give T cell receptor beta chains drawn from one sample of a study of T-cell memory formation after mild COVID-19. Each CDR3 protein is one row after TCRdb ran MiXCR on the 5' RACE reads. The table includes hundreds of thousands of distinct CDR3 sequences, 15% detected once. Sequences were obtained from PBMCs or a T cell subset sorted from them (not recorded which). These TCRs come from an adult woman who had mild COVID-19 (a few samples of this study predate the infection). Cell type and time point are not known. Each CDR3 is given with its conserved first and last residue. The D gene is left open where the match is weak. Not every row has a clone size; where given, it reads once, few, many or a size class.

>NA|TRBJ1-2|TRBV6-5|TRBD1
TGTGCCAGCAGTGACAGGGCTAGGCTCTATGGCTACACCTTC
CASSDRARLYGYTF
>many|TRBJ2-1|TRBV12-3/TRBV12-4|NA
TGTGCCAGCAGTTTGGGGGGAGGTGTTAATGAGCAGTTCTTC
CASSLGGGVNEQFF
>NA|TRBJ2-3|TRBV18|NA
TGTGCCAGCTCAGGAGAAGGACCCACAGATACGCAGTATTTT
CASSGEGPTDTQYF
>many|TRBJ2-5|TRBV5-1|TRBD1
TGCGCCAGCAGCGTGAAAAGACAGGGACGAGAGACCCAGTACTTC
CASSVKRQGRETQYF
>NA|TRBJ1-2|TRBV11-1|NA
TGTGCCAGCTCGAGAGGGGCCTATGGCTACACCTTC
CASSRGAYGYTF
>NA|TRBJ2-2|TRBV11-3|TRBD2
TGTGCCAGCAGCAAACTAGCGGGAGGAGCCGGGGAGCTGTTTTTT
CASSKLAGGAGELFF
>few|TRBJ1-1|TRBV7-2|NA
TGTGCCAGCAGCTTCGCGGTGGGGACGACTGAAGCTTTCTTT
CASSFAVGTTEAFF
>few|TRBJ1-1|TRBV5-1|NA
TGCGCCAGCAGCAGTGCGGGAGCGGACACTGAAGCTTTCTTT
CASSSAGADTEAFF
>NA|TRBJ1-1|TRBV5-6|TRBD1
TGTGCCAGCAGCATCGGGACAGGGGGCTTGAACACTGAAGCTTTCTTT
CASSIGTGGLNTEAFF
>NA|TRBJ2-6|TRBV3-1|NA
TGTGCCAGCAGCCAATCCAACTCTGGGGCCAACGTCCTGACTTTC
CASSQSNSGANVLTF
>few|TRBJ2-6|TRBV19|NA
TGTGCCAGTAGGAGGAGGGGTGGGGCCAACGTCCTGACTTTC
CASRRRGGANVLTF
>many|TRBJ2-7|TRBV20-1|NA
TGCAGTGCTAGAGCCCAGGGCTACGAGCAGTACTTC
CSARAQGYEQYF
>few|TRBJ1-1|TRBV5-5|NA
TGTGCCAGCAGCCCACAACTACTGAACACTGAAGCTTTCTTT
CASSPQLLNTEAFF
>few|TRBJ2-5|TRBV11-2|TRBD1
TGTGCCAGCAGTCCCGACAGGGGGGACCCCCGCGAGACCCAGTACTTC
CASSPDRGDPRETQYF
>NA|TRBJ1-4|TRBV19|NA
TGTGCCAGTAGTGACCCTACAGGGACGACGGAAAAACTGTTTTTT
CASSDPTGTTEKLFF
>NA|TRBJ2-7|TRBV11-2|TRBD2
TGTGCCAGCAGCTTAGAGTCGGCGGGGGTTTCCGAGCAGTACTTC
CASSLESAGVSEQYF
>NA|TRBJ2-2|TRBV12-3/TRBV12-4|NA
TGTGCCAGCAGTCCCTACGGGACACTCGCCGGGGAGCTGTTTTTT
CASSPYGTLAGELFF
>NA|TRBJ2-1|TRBV12-3/TRBV12-4|NA
TGTGCCAGCAGCCCCGGGGCCGCTGAGCAGTTCTTC
CASSPGAAEQFF
>NA|TRBJ2-2|TRBV12-3/TRBV12-4|NA
TGTGCCAGCAGTTTACGTCGTAAGGCGGGACCGAACACCGGGGAGCTGTTTTTT
CASSLRRKAGPNTGELFF
>NA|TRBJ2-3|TRBV5-1|NA
TGCGCCAGCAGCTTGGCGGGGCTCGGCACAGATACGCAGTATTTT
CASSLAGLGTDTQYF
>few|TRBJ2-1|TRBV24-1|TRBD2
TGTGCCACCACTAGCGGGAGAACGAATGAGCAGTTCTTC
CATTSGRTNEQFF
>NA|TRBJ2-3|TRBV2|NA
TGTGCCAGCAGTGCGCAGATAACAGATACGCAGTATTTT
CASSAQITDTQYF
>NA|TRBJ2-7|TRBV7-2|TRBD2
TGTGCCACCAGTGGGGGAGGGCTAGTACCCTACGAGCAGTACTTC
CATSGGGLVPYEQYF
>NA|TRBJ1-2|TRBV25-1|NA
TGTGCCAGCAGTGTGGGGGTCGGTGGGGGCTACACCTTC
CASSVGVGGGYTF
>NA|TRBJ1-6|TRBV20-1|NA
TGCAGTGCTAGTCTAGGGGGTAATTCACCCCTCCACTTT
CSASLGGNSPLHF
>few|TRBJ1-2|TRBV12-3/TRBV12-4|TRBD1
TGTGCCAGCAGTCCCCTCTGGCAGGGGGCTGGCTACACCTTC
CASSPLWQGAGYTF
>NA|TRBJ2-7|TRBV14|NA
TGTGCCAGCAGCCAAGATGGGAATGGGCAGTACTTC
CASSQDGNGQYF
>NA|TRBJ1-1|TRBV18|TRBD1
TGTGCCAGCTCACCGGGGACAGAGAGAGCTGAAGCTTTCTTT
CASSPGTERAEAFF
>NA|TRBJ2-1|TRBV5-1|TRBD2
TGCGCCAGCAGTCCAGCGGGAGGGCCTTTCAATGAGCAGTTCTTC
CASSPAGGPFNEQFF
>NA|TRBJ2-3|TRBV9|NA
TGTGCCAGCAGCGTAGGCCCGCCGGGCCGTAGCACAGATACGCAGTATTTT
CASSVGPPGRSTDTQYF
>NA|TRBJ1-1|TRBV7-3|NA
TGTGCCAGCAGCTCCTCCCCCCGGCAGAGTGAAGCTTTCTTT
CASSSSPRQSEAFF
>few|TRBJ1-5|TRBV12-3/TRBV12-4|NA
TGTGCCAGCAGACCGCAGGGGTATGGCAATCAGCCCCAGCATTTT
CASRPQGYGNQPQHF
>NA|TRBJ2-4|TRBV7-2|NA
TGTGCCAGCAGCTTAAGTCAACAGGGAAACATTCAGTACTTC
CASSLSQQGNIQYF
>NA|TRBJ2-3|TRBV5-1|NA
TGCGCCAGCAGCGGTAGCGCTAGCACAGATACGCAGTATTTT
CASSGSASTDTQYF
>NA|TRBJ1-2|TRBV20-1|TRBD1
TGCAGTGCTTACACAGGGGGCCACTATGGCTACACCTTC
CSAYTGGHYGYTF
>NA|TRBJ2-5|TRBV27|NA
TGTGCCAGCAGTTTTCTGCCCGACAACCAAGAGACCCAGTACTTC
CASSFLPDNQETQYF
>many|TRBJ2-3|TRBV7-3|NA
TGTGCCAGCAGCTTAACGCCGAGGACAGATACGCAGTATTTT
CASSLTPRTDTQYF
>NA|TRBJ2-7|TRBV6-2/TRBV6-3|TRBD2
TGTGCCAGCAGAGGGACTAGCGGTGGCGAGCAGTACTTC
CASRGTSGGEQYF
>NA|TRBJ2-3|TRBV5-1|TRBD1
TGCGCCAGCAGCTTTTCGGGACAGGGCCCCACAGATACGCAGTATTTT
CASSFSGQGPTDTQYF
>few|TRBJ1-2|TRBV12-3/TRBV12-4|TRBD1
TGTGCCAGCAGTCCGGCAAAACAGGGGGCGCGGGGCTACACCTTC
CASSPAKQGARGYTF
>few|TRBJ1-1|TRBV20-1|NA
TGCAGTGCTAAGGGGGGACACCTCGGGGGCACTGAAGCTTTCTTT
CSAKGGHLGGTEAFF
>NA|TRBJ1-1|TRBV10-3|NA
TGTGCCATCAGTGAGAATGGACCCCGTTTGTCCATGAACACTGAAGCTTTCTTT
CAISENGPRLSMNTEAFF
>NA|TRBJ2-2|TRBV6-6|NA
TGTGCCAGCAAAGGGGACCAACGGGGCGGGGAGCTGTTTTTT
CASKGDQRGGELFF
>few|TRBJ2-1|TRBV3-1|TRBD2
TGTGCCAGCAGCCCGAAACGAGTAGCGGGTCAACTAAGCTCCTACAATGAGCAGTTCTTC
CASSPKRVAGQLSSYNEQFF
>few|TRBJ2-7|TRBV6-6|TRBD1
TGTGCCAGCAGTTACCCACCGGGACAGGGCTACGAGCAGTACTTC
CASSYPPGQGYEQYF
>NA|TRBJ1-1|TRBV20-1|NA
TGCAGTGCTACGGGAGGGGCTTCTAGCACTGAAGCTTTCTTT
CSATGGASSTEAFF
>NA|TRBJ1-2|TRBV4-1|NA
TGCGCCAGCAGCCAAGATCTTCGCAGGCGTAACTATGGCTACACCTTC
CASSQDLRRRNYGYTF
>NA|TRBJ2-7|TRBV12-3/TRBV12-4|TRBD1
TGTGCCAGCTCCCCGGGTGGGACAGGGGGATACGAGCAGTACTTC
CASSPGGTGGYEQYF
>NA|TRBJ1-3|TRBV12-3/TRBV12-4|NA
TGTGCCAGCACCACGGACATCTCTGGAAACACCATATATTTT
CASTTDISGNTIYF
>NA|TRBJ2-2|TRBV11-2|NA
TGTGCCAGCAGCTCCCCCCGGAGGACCGGGGAGCTGTTTTTT
CASSSPRRTGELFF
>NA|TRBJ1-4|TRBV30|NA
TGTGCCAGCGAAGGACAGCTTAATGAAAAACTGTTTTTT
CASEGQLNEKLFF
>many|TRBJ2-5|TRBV12-3/TRBV12-4|TRBD2
TGTGCCAGCAGTTTAGGCACGGGGACTAGTAGAGAGACCCAGTACTTC
CASSLGTGTSRETQYF
>NA|TRBJ2-1|TRBV5-6|TRBD2
TGTGCCAGCAGCGCCCCTCTAGCGGGAGGAGTCGATGAGCAGTTCTTC
CASSAPLAGGVDEQFF
>NA|TRBJ2-7|TRBV10-3|TRBD1
TGTGCCATTAAGGGGGCGTCCTACGAGCAGTACTTC
CAIKGASYEQYF
>few|TRBJ2-3|TRBV7-6|TRBD2
TGTGCCAGCAGCTTAGAGCCTAGCGGGAGGCCAGATACGCAGTATTTT
CASSLEPSGRPDTQYF
>NA|TRBJ2-7|TRBV29-1|TRBD2
TGCAGCGCTTCGGGACTAGCGGGAGCCTACGAGCAGTACTTC
CSASGLAGAYEQYF
>many|TRBJ1-3|TRBV29-1|NA
TGCAGCGTAGCGCTGATGTCTGGAAACACCATATATTTT
CSVALMSGNTIYF
>NA|TRBJ1-2|TRBV15|TRBD1
TGTGCCACCAGCACTGAGGGACAGTTTGGCTACACCTTC
CATSTEGQFGYTF
>NA|TRBJ1-5|TRBV12-3/TRBV12-4|TRBD1
TGTGCCAGCAGTAACAGGGGAAGCAATCAGCCCCAGCATTTT
CASSNRGSNQPQHF